The source of this T cell receptor beta chain is a study of blood T cells in healthy people across ages. Combining a sample-barcoded 5' primer with a J-beta primer mix, a second PCR ran for roughly 6 to 12 cycles. Via MiXCR, TCRdb re-called the 5' RACE reads, giving one row per CDR3 protein. The table includes hundreds of thousands of distinct CDR3 sequences, 49% detected once. The length of the CDR3 is 17 residues. V was clipped by 6 bases and J by 0 bases, with 18 bases between them. Per germline, CDR1 LNHNV and CDR2 YYDKDF (reference sequence). The chain employs TRBV15 and TRBJ2-1; the D gene is possibly TRBD2 (5 bases). This clonotype was sampled from a woman aged 60-75 years in good health. The sample consisted of blood. The CDR3 loop is CATRDRRALSSYNEQFF. The CDR3 DNA follows: TGTGCCACCAGAGACCGGCGGGCACTGAGCTCCTACAATGAGCAGTTCTTC.